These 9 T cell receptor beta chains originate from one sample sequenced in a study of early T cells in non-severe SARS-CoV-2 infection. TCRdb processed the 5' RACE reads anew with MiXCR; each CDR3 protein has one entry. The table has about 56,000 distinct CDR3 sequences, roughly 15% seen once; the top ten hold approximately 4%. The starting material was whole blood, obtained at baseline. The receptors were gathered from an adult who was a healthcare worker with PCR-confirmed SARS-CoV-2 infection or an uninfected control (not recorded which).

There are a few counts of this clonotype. The CDR3 loop reads CASSLVPQGATGELFF. Here the CDR3 DNA reads TGCGCCAGCAGCTTGGTGCCTCAGGGGGCTACCGGGGAGCTGTTTTTT. The chain joins TRBV5-1 to TRBJ2-2; the match to TRBD1 covers 8 bases. V lost 0 bases, J lost 5 bases, and 6 bases stayed unmatched. The CDR3 has 16 amino acids. Germline CDR1 reads SGHRS; CDR2 reads YFSETQ.

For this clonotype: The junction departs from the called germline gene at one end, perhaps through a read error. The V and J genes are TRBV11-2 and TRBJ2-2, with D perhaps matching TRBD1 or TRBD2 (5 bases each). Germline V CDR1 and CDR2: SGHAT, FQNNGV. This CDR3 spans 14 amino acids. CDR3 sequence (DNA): TGTGCCAGCAGCCGGGGACCGAACTCCGGGGAGCTGTTTTTT. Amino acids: CASSRGPNSGELFF.

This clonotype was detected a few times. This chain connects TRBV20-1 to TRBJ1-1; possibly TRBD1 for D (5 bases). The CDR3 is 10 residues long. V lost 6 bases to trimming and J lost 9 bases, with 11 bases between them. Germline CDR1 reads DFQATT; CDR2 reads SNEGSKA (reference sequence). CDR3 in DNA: TGCAGTGCGACAGATTTTCAAGCTTTCTTT. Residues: CSATDFQAFF.

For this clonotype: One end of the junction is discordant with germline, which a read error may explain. The CDR3 loop reads CSATRLDSYDEQFF. For the CDR3, the DNA is TGCAGTGCCACTCGACTGGATTCCTACGATGAGCAGTTCTTC. The rearrangement joins TRBV20-1 to TRBJ2-1; D is unresolved. Germline loops: CDR1 DFQATT, CDR2 SNEGSKA (reference sequence). CDR3 length: 14 residues.

CDR3 coding DNA: TGTGCCAGCAGTTTTCGCCTGAGCTCTGGAAACACCATATATTTT. Amino acids: CASSFRLSSGNTIYF. The chain has TRBV12-3 or TRBV12-4 and TRBJ1-3, with D unresolved. Deletions cut 3 bases from V and 0 bases from J, with 9 bases between. The CDR3 is 15 residues long.

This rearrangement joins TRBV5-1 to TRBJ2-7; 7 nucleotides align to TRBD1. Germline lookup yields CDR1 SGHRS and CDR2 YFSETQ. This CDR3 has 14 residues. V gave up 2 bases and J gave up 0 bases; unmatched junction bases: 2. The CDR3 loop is CASSLGGTSYEQYF. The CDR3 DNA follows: TGCGCCAGCAGCTTAGGGGGCACCTCCTACGAGCAGTACTTC.

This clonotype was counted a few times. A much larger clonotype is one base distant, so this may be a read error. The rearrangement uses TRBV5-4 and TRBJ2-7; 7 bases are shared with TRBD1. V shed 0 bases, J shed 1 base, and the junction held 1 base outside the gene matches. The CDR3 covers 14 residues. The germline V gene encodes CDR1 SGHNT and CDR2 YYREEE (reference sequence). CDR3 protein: CASSLDRGSYEQYF. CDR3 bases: TGTGCCAGCAGCTTGGACAGGGGTTCCTACGAGCAGTACTTC.

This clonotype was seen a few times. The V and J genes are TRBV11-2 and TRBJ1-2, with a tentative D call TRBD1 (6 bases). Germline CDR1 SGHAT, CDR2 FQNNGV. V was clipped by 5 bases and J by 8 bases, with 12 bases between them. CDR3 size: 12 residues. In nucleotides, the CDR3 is TGTGCCAGCAGCGACACAGGGCTCGGCTACACCTTC. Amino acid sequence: CASSDTGLGYTF.

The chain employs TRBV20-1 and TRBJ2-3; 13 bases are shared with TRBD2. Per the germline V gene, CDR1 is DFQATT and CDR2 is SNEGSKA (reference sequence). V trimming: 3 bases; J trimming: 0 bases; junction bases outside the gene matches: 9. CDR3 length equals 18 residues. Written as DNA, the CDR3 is TGCAGTGCTAGTGGCGGGACTAGCGGGGCGCTAAGCACAGATACGCAGTATTTT. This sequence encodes CSASGGTSGALSTDTQYF.